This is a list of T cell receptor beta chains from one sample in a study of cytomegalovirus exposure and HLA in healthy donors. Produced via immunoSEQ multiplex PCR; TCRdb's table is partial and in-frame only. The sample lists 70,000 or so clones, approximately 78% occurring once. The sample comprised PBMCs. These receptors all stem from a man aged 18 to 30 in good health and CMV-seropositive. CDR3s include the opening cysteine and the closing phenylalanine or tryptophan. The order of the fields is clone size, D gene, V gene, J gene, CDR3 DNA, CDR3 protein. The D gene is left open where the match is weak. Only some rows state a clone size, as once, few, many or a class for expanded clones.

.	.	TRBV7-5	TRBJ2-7	TGTGCCAGAAGCCCCAAAGGGGCGCGGGACTACCCCTACGAGCAGTACTTC	CARSPKGARDYPYEQYF
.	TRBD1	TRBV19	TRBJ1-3	TGTGCCAGTACCAAGGGACAGATCGGAAACACCATATATTTT	CASTKGQIGNTIYF
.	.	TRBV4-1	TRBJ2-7	TGCGCCAGCAGCCAAGAGACAGGCCCCTACGAGCAGTACTTC	CASSQETGPYEQYF
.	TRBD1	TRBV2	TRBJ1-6	TGTGCCAGCAGTGAAGCGGGGACAGTCGGATCACCCCTCCACTTT	CASSEAGTVGSPLHF
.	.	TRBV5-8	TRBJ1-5	TGTGCCAGCAGCTTGGGTTCCAGCAGGGGAGGCAATCAGCCCCAGCATTTT	CASSLGSSRGGNQPQHF
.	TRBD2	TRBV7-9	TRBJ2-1	TGTGCCAGCAGCAGTGGACTAGCGGTCAATGAGCAGTTCTTC	CASSSGLAVNEQFF
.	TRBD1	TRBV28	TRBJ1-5	TGTGCCAGCAGTGATACAGGGGATCATCAGCCCCAGCATTTT	CASSDTGDHQPQHF
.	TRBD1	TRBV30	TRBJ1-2	TGTGCCTGGGCCAGAGGACAGGGGCTATTGAACTATGGCTACACCTTC	CAWARGQGLLNYGYTF
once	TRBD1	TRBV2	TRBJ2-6	TGTGCCAGGAAGTCGCAGGGGGCCGGGGCCAACGTCCTGACTTTC	CARKSQGAGANVLTF
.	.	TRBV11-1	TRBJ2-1	TGTGCCAGCAGCTTAGGAGGGAGCTCCTACAATGAGCAGTTCTTC	CASSLGGSSYNEQFF
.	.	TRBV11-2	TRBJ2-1	TGTGCCAGCAGCCCTTCCCCCTCCGATGAGCAGTTCTTC	CASSPSPSDEQFF
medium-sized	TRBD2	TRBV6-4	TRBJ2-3	TGTGCCAGCAGTGACGCTAGCGGGGGGGCCACAGATACGCAGTATTTT	CASSDASGGATDTQYF
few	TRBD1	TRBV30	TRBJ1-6	TGTGCCTGGAGTAGGGGACAGGGGAGTTCACCCCTCCACTTT	CAWSRGQGSSPLHF
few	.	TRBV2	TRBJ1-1	TGTGCCAGCAGTGATTTGGGACACCTCACTGAAGCTTTCTTT	CASSDLGHLTEAFF